These 30 T cell receptor beta chains share one sample of origin, sequenced in a study of control samples from healthy donors and cancer patients. TCRdb's table, derived via immunoSEQ multiplex PCR, lists solely in-frame clones and lacks some. Among fewer than 200,000 clones listed, 96% were seen once. The sequencing input was blood. These receptors all stem from a young woman in good health.

The chain couples TRBV7-8 to TRBJ2-5, with 7 nucleotides matching TRBD1. This CDR3 has 14 residues. Unmatched junction bases numbered 5, after V lost 5 bases and J lost 2 bases. CDR1 is SGHVS, CDR2 FQNEAQ, per germline. For the CDR3, the DNA is TGTGCCAGCAGCCCAGGGGGACGGCAAGAGACCCAGTACTTC. Translation: CASSPGGRQETQYF.

CDR3 residues: CAISEFANYEQYF. CDR3 bases: TGTGCCATCAGTGAATTTGCCAACTACGAGCAGTACTTC. The gene calls are TRBV10-3 and TRBJ2-7; no clear D. The CDR3 extends over 13 amino acids. Trimming took off 3 bases at V and 3 bases at J, with 9 bases between the two ends. Per the germline V gene, CDR1 is ENHRY and CDR2 is SYGVKD.

The CDR3 sequence: CASSLGLAGVYEQYF. CDR3 nucleotide sequence: TGTGCCAGCAGCTTAGGCCTAGCGGGAGTCTACGAGCAGTACTTC. J is TRBJ2-7 and V is TRBV11-2; 10 nucleotides match TRBD2. The CDR3 loop spans 15 amino acids. CDR1 and CDR2 (germline): SGHAT, FQNNGV. J was trimmed by 3 bases and V by 1 base; bases with no gene match: 3.

The chain recombines TRBV7-9 with TRBJ1-2; weak D call: TRBD1 (5 bases). The CDR3 consists of 16 residues. Germline CDR1 reads SEHNR; CDR2 reads FQNEAQ (reference sequence). V lost 1 base to trimming and J lost 8 bases, with 20 bases between them. Written as DNA, the CDR3 is TGTGCCAGCAGCTTAGAGATACCGGGGCCAGTATGGGGCTACACCTTC. Translation gives CASSLEIPGPVWGYTF.

This sequence joins TRBV11-3 and TRBJ1-1; TRBD1 might be the D (6 bases). Germline CDR1 reads SGHNT; CDR2 reads YENEEA. Between the trimmed V and J ends, which lost 0 bases and 8 bases, there was a span of 10 bases. This CDR3 is built from 13 residues. The CDR3 nucleotides are TGTGCCAGCAGCTTAGATCGGACAGAAGAAGCTTTCTTT. It is translated as CASSLDRTEEAFF.

This clone was detected once. The DNA of the CDR3 is TGTGCCAGCTCACCACAGGGGGTTAGGACCCAGCCCCAGCATTTT. As protein: CASSPQGVRTQPQHF. This chain joins TRBV18 and TRBJ1-5; a possible D gene is TRBD1 (6 bases). Germline V gives CDR1 KGHSH, CDR2 LQKENI. Trimming stripped 1 base from V and 7 bases from J, with 14 bases between. The CDR3 has 15 residues.

V usage is TRBV5-1 and J usage is TRBJ2-5; no firm D call. Germline CDR1 and CDR2: SGHRS and YFSETQ. This CDR3 is built from 12 residues. Trimming stripped 0 bases from V and 3 bases from J, with 3 bases between. The CDR3 nucleotides are TGCGCCAGCAGCTTGGTAAAAGAGACCCAGTACTTC. Protein: CASSLVKETQYF.

This sequence joins TRBV6-5 and TRBJ1-2; tentative D call: TRBD1 (5 bases). CDR1 and CDR2 from the germline V gene are MNHEY and SVGAGI. This CDR3 has 11 amino acids. With 7 bases removed from V and 7 bases from J, the gap between germline ends came to 10 bases. The CDR3 nucleotides read TGTGCCAGCACGAGGGGACCTGGCTACACCTTC. As protein: CASTRGPGYTF.

J is TRBJ2-3 and V is TRBV13; D perhaps matches TRBD2 (6 bases). The CDR3 contains 16 residues. V gave up 0 bases and J gave up 2 bases, with 12 bases separating them. CDR1 and CDR2 (germline): PRHDT, FYEKMQ (reference sequence). Written as DNA, the CDR3 is TGTGCCAGCAGCTTAGGGGAGGGCCCCCCCACAGATACGCAGTATTTT. This gives the protein CASSLGEGPPTDTQYF.

This clone was seen only once. The chain links TRBV29-1 to TRBJ2-5; D gene uncertain. Trimming took 6 bases from V and 1 from J, leaving 9 bases between them. The CDR3 has 12 residues. Germline V gives CDR1 SQVTM, CDR2 ANQGSEA. This chain's CDR3 is CSVVSLQETQYF. The CDR3 bases are TGCAGCGTCGTGAGTCTCCAAGAGACCCAGTACTTC.

The chain couples TRBV6-5 to TRBJ2-1, with 9 bases aligning to TRBD2. CDR1 is MNHEY, CDR2 SVGAGI, per germline. This CDR3 comprises 16 residues. Trimming removed 2 bases from V and 7 bases from J; junction bases left unmatched: 9. The CDR3 DNA reads TGTGCCAGCAGTTACCGAATAGCGGGGGTGATAAATGAGCAGTTCTTC. As protein: CASSYRIAGVINEQFF.

V and J are TRBV27 and TRBJ2-1; a possible D gene is TRBD2 (7 bases). V shed 5 bases and J shed 4 bases, with 15 bases lying between them. Germline assignment: CDR1 MNHEY and CDR2 SMNVEV (reference sequence). The length of the CDR3 is 15 residues. As DNA, the CDR3 is TGTGCCAGCAGTAGGGGGGAGGGCCCGTACAATGAGCAGTTCTTC. It specifies CASSRGEGPYNEQFF.

This clone was recorded only once. The chain uses TRBV30 and TRBJ1-6, with D perhaps TRBD1 (5 bases). Trimming cost V 7 bases and J 0 bases, with 13 bases left between them. Per the germline V gene, CDR1 is GTSNPN and CDR2 is SVGIG (reference sequence). CDR3 length equals 15 residues. CDR3 loop: CALTAQSSYNSPLHF. The CDR3 coding sequence is TGTGCCTTGACAGCTCAAAGCTCCTATAATTCACCCCTCCACTTT.

The chain couples TRBV7-9 to TRBJ2-1, with TRBD1 matching over 7 bases. Germline CDR1 is SEHNR and CDR2 is FQNEAQ (reference sequence). J was trimmed by 9 bases and V by 6 bases; bases with no gene match: 8. The CDR3 totals 13 residues. The CDR3 sequence is CASRLKTGVEQFF. The CDR3 coding sequence is TGTGCCAGCAGACTAAAAACAGGGGTTGAGCAGTTCTTC. Complete variable domain (other parts from reference TRBV7-9 and TRBJ2-1): DTGVSQNPRHKITKRGQNVTFRCDPISEHNRLYWYRQTLGQGPEFLTYFQNEAQLEKSRLLSDRFSAERPKGSFSTLEIQRTEQGDSAMYLCASRLKTGVEQFFGPGTRLTVL.

This rearrangement joins TRBV5-1 to TRBJ2-7, with 8 bases lining up with TRBD2. Per germline, CDR1 SGHRS and CDR2 YFSETQ. With 4 bases clipped from V and 4 bases from J, the junction kept 10 bases outside the gene matches. CDR3 length equals 15 residues. The DNA for the CDR3 is TGCGCCAGCAGCATCAACCTTAGCGGGAAGTACGAGCAGTACTTC. It yields the protein CASSINLSGKYEQYF.

This clone appeared once. V is TRBV5-1 and J is TRBJ2-3; D perhaps matches TRBD2 (5 bases). Per germline, CDR1 SGHRS and CDR2 YFSETQ. V shed 0 bases and J shed 0 bases, with 11 bases lying between them. There are 16 residues in the CDR3. The CDR3 nucleotides are TGCGCCAGCAGCTTGGCGCTAGCCTCTAGCACAGATACGCAGTATTTT. Its protein is CASSLALASSTDTQYF.

The rearrangement uses TRBV4-1 and TRBJ1-3, with no clear D. Germline-derived CDR1 and CDR2 are MGHRA and YSYEKL. Trimming shortened V by 1 base and J by 0 bases, and 13 bases separated the two germline ends. The CDR3 is 17 residues long. The CDR3 here is CASSQGDRVNSGNTIYF. In DNA form, the CDR3 reads TGCGCCAGCAGCCAAGGTGACCGAGTAAACTCTGGAAACACCATATATTTT.

This clone occurred once. V and J are TRBV5-6 and TRBJ2-1; D gene ambiguous. The CDR3 has 12 amino acids. Germline values: CDR1 SGHDT, CDR2 YYEEEE. The V and J ends lost 0 bases and 9 bases respectively, with 7 bases between them. CDR3 in amino acids: CASSLVWGEQFF. The CDR3 coding sequence is TGTGCCAGCAGCTTGGTTTGGGGTGAGCAGTTCTTC.

This clone was counted a single time. The chain employs TRBV9 and TRBJ2-6, with D hard to call. The germline gives CDR1 SGDLS, CDR2 YYNGEE. The V and J ends lost 3 bases and 0 bases respectively, with 7 bases between them. CDR3 length: 15 residues. The CDR3 loop is CASSARSSGANVLTF. The CDR3 DNA sequence: TGTGCCAGCAGCGCGAGGTCCTCTGGGGCCAACGTCCTGACTTTC.

V and J are TRBV7-2 and TRBJ2-3; TRBD2 agrees at 15 bases. V gave up 6 bases and J gave up 7 bases; unmatched junction bases: 8. CDR1 and CDR2 from the germline V gene are SGHTA and FQGNSA. CDR3 length: 16 residues. CDR3 protein: CASSSGLAGGLNTQYF. The CDR3 DNA is TGTGCCAGCAGTTCTGGACTAGCGGGGGGGCTAAATACGCAGTATTTT.

V and J are TRBV6-6 and TRBJ2-7, with D perhaps given as TRBD1 or TRBD2 (5 bases each). This CDR3 spans 14 amino acids. Germline V gene sequence: CDR1 MNHNY, CDR2 SVGAGI (reference sequence). Trimming took off 9 bases at V and 2 bases at J, with 17 bases between the two ends. For the CDR3, the DNA is TGTGCCAGTAGACATCGGGACGGAGCCTACGAGCAGTACTTC. Translating it yields CASRHRDGAYEQYF.

The CDR3 DNA follows: TGTGCCAGCAGTTGGGGACAGGGGGCAAGAACTGAAGCTTTCTTT. Amino acid sequence: CASSWGQGARTEAFF. The rearrangement uses TRBV28 and TRBJ1-1, with 12 bases aligning to TRBD1. From germline, CDR1 is MDHEN and CDR2 SYDVKM. This CDR3 spans 15 amino acids. V trimming: 4 bases; J trimming: 5 bases; junction bases outside the gene matches: 5.

The chain carries TRBV21-1 and TRBJ1-1; no check of the table's D call, TRBD1, against the DNA was made. TRBV21-1 counts as a pseudogene. The CDR3 runs to 15 residues. The CDR3 DNA is TGTGCCAGCAGCACCCAATCTCAGGGGTTCACTGAAGCTTTCTTT. It specifies CASSTQSQGFTEAFF.

The chain employs TRBV9 and TRBJ2-2; D is unresolved. The germline V gene encodes CDR1 SGDLS and CDR2 YYNGEE. The CDR3 runs to 13 residues. The V gene lost 0 bases and the J gene lost 8 bases, with 8 bases spanning the gap. The CDR3 DNA follows: TGTGCCAGCAGCGTAGCTGTGATAGGGGAGCTGTTTTTT. Its protein is CASSVAVIGELFF. Looking up the rest from reference TRBV9 and TRBJ2-2 gives the full variable domain: DSGVTQTPKHLITATGQRVTLRCSPRSGDLSVYWYQQSLDQGLQFLIQYYNGEERAKGNILERFSAQQFPDLHSELNLSSLELGDSALYFCASSVAVIGELFFGEGSRLTVL.

This rearrangement joins TRBV27 to TRBJ2-5; 8 nucleotides line up with TRBD2. Germline assignment: CDR1 MNHEY and CDR2 SMNVEV (reference sequence). The CDR3 contains 19 residues. Trimming removed 0 bases from V and 5 bases from J; junction bases left unmatched: 17. The CDR3: CASSLSSGGVGKRTETQYF. Here the CDR3 DNA reads TGTGCCAGCAGTTTATCCTCCGGGGGGGTGGGGAAGCGTACGGAGACCCAGTACTTC.

V gene TRBV19 combines with J gene TRBJ2-3, with 7 bases that match TRBD1. With 3 bases clipped from V and 4 bases from J, the junction kept 1 base outside the gene matches. Per the germline V gene, CDR1 is LNHDA and CDR2 is SQIVND (reference sequence). The CDR3 runs to 13 residues. This chain's CDR3 is CASSIGQADTQYF. The CDR3 bases are TGTGCCAGTAGTATTGGACAGGCAGATACGCAGTATTTT.

The chain carries TRBV28 and TRBJ2-3; D uncertain. The CDR3 spans 13 residues. Trimming removed 5 bases at V and 2 bases at J, with 8 bases between. Germline-derived CDR1 and CDR2 are MDHEN and SYDVKM. The DNA of the CDR3 is TGTGCCAGCAGTCACCCGGCCACAGATACGCAGTATTTT. As protein: CASSHPATDTQYF.

J is TRBJ2-7 and V is TRBV30; D ambiguous. The germline V gene has CDR1 GTSNPN and CDR2 SVGIG (reference sequence). V was shortened by 1 base and J by 3 bases, with 7 bases between the two germline ends. The CDR3 loop spans 12 amino acids. This CDR3 reads CAWSESNYEQYF. The CDR3, as DNA: TGTGCCTGGAGTGAGTCAAACTACGAGCAGTACTTC.

The rearrangement uses TRBV7-9 and TRBJ1-2; 7 bases line up with TRBD1. The length of the CDR3 is 17 residues. Per the germline V gene, CDR1 is SEHNR and CDR2 is FQNEAQ (reference sequence). V was clipped by 0 bases and J by 0 bases; unmatched bases: 7. In DNA, the CDR3 is TGTGCCAGCAGCTTAGCAATTCCGGGACAGTCTAACTATGGCTACACCTTC. It encodes CASSLAIPGQSNYGYTF. Full variable domain (missing parts from reference TRBV7-9 and TRBJ1-2): DTGVSQNPRHKITKRGQNVTFRCDPISEHNRLYWYRQTLGQGPEFLTYFQNEAQLEKSRLLSDRFSAERPKGSFSTLEIQRTEQGDSAMYLCASSLAIPGQSNYGYTFGSGTRLTVV.

The V and J genes are TRBV25-1 and TRBJ1-2; TRBD1 matches at 9 bases. Germline V CDR1 and CDR2: MGHDK, SYGVNS. The CDR3 covers 17 residues. V dropped 4 bases and J dropped 1; count of bases not matched to a gene: 10. The CDR3: CASSGSRWDRDNYGYTF. The DNA for the CDR3 is TGTGCCAGCAGTGGAAGCCGATGGGACAGGGATAACTATGGCTACACCTTC.